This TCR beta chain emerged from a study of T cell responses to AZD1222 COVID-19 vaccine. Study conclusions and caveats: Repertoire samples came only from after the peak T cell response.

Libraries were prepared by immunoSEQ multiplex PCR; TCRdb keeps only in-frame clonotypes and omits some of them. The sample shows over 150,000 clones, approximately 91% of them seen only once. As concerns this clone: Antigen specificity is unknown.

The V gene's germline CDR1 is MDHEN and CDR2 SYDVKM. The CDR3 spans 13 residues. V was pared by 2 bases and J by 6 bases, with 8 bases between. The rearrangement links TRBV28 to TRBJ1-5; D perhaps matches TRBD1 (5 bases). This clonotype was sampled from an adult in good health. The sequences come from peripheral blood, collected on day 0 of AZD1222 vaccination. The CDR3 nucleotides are TGTGCCAGCAGTTTAGCTGGGACTCAGCCCCAGCATTTT. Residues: CASSLAGTQPQHF.